Presented here are 7 T cell receptor beta chains from one specimen sequenced in a study of T cells after yellow fever vaccination. From the 5' RACE reads, TCRdb called clonotypes with MiXCR, one entry per CDR3 protein. In the table there are some 300,000 distinct CDR3 sequences, around a tenth of which are singletons. Here the sequenced sample was CD4+ T cells sorted from PBMCs, taken 45 days after the yellow fever booster vaccination. These receptors were collected from a man younger than 35 who received the YFV17D yellow fever vaccine.

This clonotype was found a few times. The chain combines TRBV2 with TRBJ1-6; D call uncertain. V lost 6 bases and J 7 bases, leaving 13 bases between the germline ends. The CDR3 consists of 14 residues. Germline CDR1 SNHLY, CDR2 FYNNEI. The CDR3 DNA is TGTGCCAGCAGAAGACGCTCCTTGAATTCACCCCTCCACTTT. This encodes CASRRRSLNSPLHF.

This clonotype has ten or more counts. The rearrangement links TRBV9 to TRBJ1-4, with 7 bases aligning to TRBD1. The CDR3 consists of 15 residues. CDR1 is SGDLS and CDR2 is YYNGEE in the germline V gene. V trimming: 3 bases; J trimming: 8 bases; junction bases outside the gene matches: 10. The CDR3 DNA is TGTGCCAGCAGCGCGATCGGGACAGCTGGGGAAAAACTGTTTTTT. Its protein product is CASSAIGTAGEKLFF.

This chain links TRBV7-2 with TRBJ1-6; TRBD1 agrees at 7 bases. The CDR3 spans 14 residues. Germline V gene sequence: CDR1 SGHTA, CDR2 FQGNSA. V dropped 6 bases and J dropped 8; count of bases not matched to a gene: 7. CDR3 sequence: CASRGTEAYSPLHF. CDR3 nucleotide sequence: TGTGCCAGCAGGGGGACAGAGGCGTATTCACCCCTCCACTTT.

This rearrangement joins TRBV6-1 to TRBJ2-1; D is undetermined. The CDR3 loop spans 13 amino acids. Trimming shortened V by 6 bases and J by 8 bases, and 14 bases separated the two germline ends. Germline V lookup: CDR1 MNHNS, CDR2 SASEGT. As DNA, the CDR3 is TGTGCCAGCAGCTGGACCGGGTGGGATGAGCAGTTCTTC. This sequence encodes CASSWTGWDEQFF.

The V call is TRBV14, the J call TRBJ2-2, with no clear D. Germline V gives CDR1 SGHDN, CDR2 FVKESK. CDR3 length equals 13 residues. The V end was cut by 0 bases, the J end by 6 bases, with 5 bases between. The chain's CDR3 is CASSQDWAGELFF. Written as DNA, the CDR3 is TGTGCCAGCAGCCAAGATTGGGCCGGGGAGCTGTTTTTT. The full variable domain, completed using reference TRBV14 and TRBJ2-2, is EAGVTQFPSHSVIEKGQTVTLRCDPISGHDNLYWYRRVMGKEIKFLLHFVKESKQDESGMPNNRFLAERTGGTYSTLKVQPAELEDSGVYFCASSQDWAGELFFGEGSRLTVL.

The table lists this clonotype with a few counts. This chain uses TRBV7-2 with TRBJ2-2; D remains ambiguous. This CDR3 contains 12 residues. The germline V gene encodes CDR1 SGHTA and CDR2 FQGNSA. V lost 5 bases and J 8 bases, leaving 9 bases between the germline ends. The CDR3 is CASSPRMGELFF. The CDR3, as DNA: TGTGCCAGCAGCCCCAGAATGGGGGAGCTGTTTTTT.

The rearrangement links TRBV6-6 to TRBJ1-6; 7 bases fit TRBD1. J was trimmed by 10 bases and V by 7 bases; bases with no gene match: 13. Germline assignment: CDR1 MNHNY and CDR2 SVGAGI (reference sequence). This CDR3 contains 15 residues. CDR3 region: CASTPLRQGNSPLHF. In DNA, the CDR3 is TGTGCCAGCACCCCTTTGCGACAGGGTAACTCACCCCTCCACTTT.